The 19 T cell receptor beta chains given below trace back to one sample, sequenced in a study of blood T cell repertoires in COVID-19. TCRdb's table, derived via immunoSEQ multiplex PCR, lists solely in-frame clones and lacks some. This sample has 110,000 to 150,000 clones, with approximately 80% found just once. The material sequenced was PBMCs or T cells enriched from blood (not recorded which). These receptors all stem from a woman aged 40 to 50 who had recovered from COVID-19.

V gene TRBV2 combines with J gene TRBJ2-5; tentatively, D is TRBD1 (6 bases). The ends were cut back, 6 bases at V and 1 base at J, with 12 bases in the middle. In germline, CDR1 is SNHLY, CDR2 FYNNEI. This CDR3 comprises 14 residues. CDR3 coding DNA: TGTGCCAGCAGCGTACAGGGTCCCCAAGAGACCCAGTACTTC. Protein: CASSVQGPQETQYF.

This rearrangement joins TRBV5-4 to TRBJ1-5; 7 bases map to TRBD1. CDR3 length: 16 amino acids. CDR1 and CDR2 from the germline V gene are SGHNT and YYREEE (reference sequence). With V trimmed by 4 bases and J by 2 bases, 9 bases remained unmatched. CDR3: CASSVQTGAGNQPQHF. In DNA form, the CDR3 reads TGTGCCAGCAGCGTACAAACAGGGGCTGGCAATCAGCCCCAGCATTTT.

The chain employs TRBV3-1 (or the pseudogene TRBV3-2) and TRBJ1-4, with a tentative D call TRBD1 (6 bases). This CDR3 region has 14 residues. Germline CDR1 and CDR2: LGHDT and YNNKEL (reference sequence). V was shortened by 1 base and J by 6 bases, with 9 bases between the two germline ends. CDR3 nucleotide sequence: TGTGCCAGCAGCCAAGGTGGGGGCGATGAAAAACTGTTTTTT. The encoded protein is CASSQGGGDEKLFF.

The chain is built from TRBV12-3 or TRBV12-4 and TRBJ2-3, with D uncertain. The CDR3 runs 12 residues. Trimming stripped 1 base from V and 5 bases from J, with 4 bases between. CDR3 sequence: CASSLERDTQYF. In DNA, the CDR3 is TGTGCCAGCAGTTTAGAGCGAGATACGCAGTATTTT.

The chain couples TRBV19 to TRBJ1-5; D is undetermined. V gave up 5 bases and J gave up 2 bases, with 10 bases separating them. The CDR3 extends over 14 amino acids. Germline V gene lookup returns CDR1 LNHDA and CDR2 SQIVND (reference sequence). The CDR3 bases are TGTGCCAGTAGTGCGGAATTCGGCAATCAGCCCCAGCATTTT. Translation gives CASSAEFGNQPQHF.

J is TRBJ2-2 and V is TRBV15; D is possibly TRBD2 (5 bases). Germline loops: CDR1 LNHNV, CDR2 YYDKDF (reference sequence). Trimming removed 0 bases at V and 6 bases at J, with 11 bases between. The CDR3 is 15 amino acids. This CDR3 is CATSRDAGGSGELFF. The CDR3 region has the DNA TGTGCCACCAGCAGAGATGCGGGCGGGTCCGGGGAGCTGTTTTTT.

This clone was observed once. The CDR3 reads CASSLRLGDSLTFF. The DNA of the CDR3 is TGCGCCAGCAGCTTGAGGCTCGGGGATTCCCTGACTTTCTTT. The J gene is TRBJ1-1, the V gene TRBV5-1; the D is unclear. V lost 1 base, J lost 12 bases, and 19 bases lay in between. CDR1 is SGHRS, CDR2 YFSETQ, per germline. The CDR3 sequence is 14 residues long.

J is TRBJ1-4 and V is TRBV6-5, with a tentative D call TRBD1 (5 bases). The CDR3 is 14 residues long. Looked up from germline, CDR1 is MNHEY and CDR2 is SVGAGI. V lost 7 bases and J lost 8, with 17 bases in between. As DNA, the CDR3 is TGTGCCAGCACCCACCGCGGGGGAGAAGAAAAACTGTTTTTT. Protein: CASTHRGGEEKLFF.

The chain combines TRBV30 with TRBJ2-6; D gene unclear. There are 15 residues in the CDR3. From germline, CDR1 is GTSNPN and CDR2 SVGIG (reference sequence). The germline V and J ends were trimmed by 0 bases and 3 bases, with 9 bases remaining between them. Here the CDR3 DNA reads TGTGCCTGGAGTGTAGCTCGCCTTGGGGCCAACGTCCTGACTTTC. Translation gives CAWSVARLGANVLTF.

The rearrangement joins TRBV27 to TRBJ1-5; the D gene is possibly TRBD1 (5 bases). V lost 3 bases and J lost 6, with 9 bases in between. This CDR3 contains 13 residues. Germline V gene lookup returns CDR1 MNHEY and CDR2 SMNVEV (reference sequence). The DNA for the CDR3 is TGTGCCAGCAGTTTTGGGGCAGCTCAGCCCCAGCATTTT. Amino acid sequence: CASSFGAAQPQHF.

This clone was counted only a few times. The chain joins TRBV7-2 to TRBJ2-1, with 7 bases lining up with TRBD2. CDR1 is SGHTA, CDR2 FQGNSA, per germline. V shed 6 bases and J 3 bases; nucleotides not matched to a gene: 2. The CDR3 is 13 amino acids. CDR3 sequence: CASRAGVYNEQFF. The CDR3 DNA reads as TGTGCCAGCAGGGCGGGGGTCTACAATGAGCAGTTCTTC. The variable domain in full, with the rest retrieved from reference TRBV7-2 and TRBJ2-1, is GAGVSQSPSNKVTEKGKDVELRCDPISGHTALYWYRQSLGQGLEFLIYFQGNSAPDKSGLPSDRFSAERTGGSVSTLTIQRTQQEDSAVYLCASRAGVYNEQFFGPGTRLTVL.

V and J are TRBV30 and TRBJ1-2, with 10 nucleotides matching TRBD1. The CDR3 loop spans 15 amino acids. The germline V gene encodes CDR1 GTSNPN and CDR2 SVGIG (reference sequence). After removal of 1 base from V and 8 bases from J, the junction contained 10 bases not matched to a gene. CDR3 region: CAWSGETGGLKGYTF. DNA for the CDR3: TGTGCCTGGAGTGGAGAGACAGGGGGCTTGAAGGGCTACACCTTC.

The genes are TRBV7-9 and TRBJ1-4, with TRBD1 matching over 10 bases. Germline CDR1 and CDR2: SEHNR and FQNEAQ (reference sequence). V shed 5 bases, J shed 8 bases, and the junction held 5 bases outside the gene matches. There are 14 residues in the CDR3. As DNA, the CDR3 is TGTGCCAGCAGCAGGACAGGGGGTGACGAAAAACTGTTTTTT. Its translation is CASSRTGGDEKLFF.

There are a few counts of this clone. The CDR3 is CASSLKQGRSYNEQFF. The CDR3 DNA is TGTGCCAGCAGCTTGAAACAGGGTCGCTCCTACAATGAGCAGTTCTTC. The V call is TRBV11-3, the J call TRBJ2-1; weak D call: TRBD1 (6 bases). The germline V and J ends were trimmed by 3 bases and 0 bases, with 12 bases remaining between them. The CDR3 totals 16 residues. Germline-derived CDR1 and CDR2 are SGHNT and YENEEA.

The V gene is TRBV6-2 or TRBV6-3, the J gene TRBJ1-5, with a weak D call TRBD1 (6 bases). Germline loops: CDR1 MNHEY, CDR2 SVGEGT. The CDR3 runs to 13 residues. V was cut by 5 bases and J by 7 bases, with 12 bases left in between. The CDR3 loop is CASSPDTGQPQHF. The DNA for the CDR3 is TGTGCCAGCAGTCCAGATACAGGGCAGCCCCAGCATTTT.

The chain uses TRBV5-1 and TRBJ2-1; a weak D match, TRBD2 (7 bases). In germline, CDR1 is SGHRS, CDR2 YFSETQ. The CDR3 runs 15 residues. V was pared by 3 bases and J by 6 bases, with 16 bases between. CDR3 amino acids: CASSWGGGSPNEQFF. The CDR3 DNA reads as TGCGCCAGCAGCTGGGGAGGGGGAAGCCCCAATGAGCAGTTCTTC.

This chain joins TRBV24-1 and TRBJ1-5; D remains unclear. From germline, CDR1 is KGHDR and CDR2 SFDVKD. The CDR3 is 14 residues long. The V end was cut by 3 bases, the J end by 0 bases, with 5 bases between. CDR3 bases: TGTGCCACCAGTGATAGGAGTAGCAATCAGCCCCAGCATTTT. Translating it yields CATSDRSSNQPQHF.

The chain uses TRBV7-9 and TRBJ2-3, with D possibly being TRBD1 (6 bases). The V end was cut by 1 base, the J end by 1 base, with 21 bases between. This CDR3 spans 19 amino acids. Germline lookup yields CDR1 SEHNR and CDR2 FQNEAQ (reference sequence). CDR3 in amino acids: CASSLEDRGWEWGTDTQYF. The CDR3, as DNA: TGTGCCAGCAGCTTAGAAGATAGGGGGTGGGAGTGGGGCACAGATACGCAGTATTTT.

The chain carries TRBV7-9 and TRBJ2-7; a possible D gene is TRBD1 (6 bases). The CDR3 consists of 15 residues. CDR1 and CDR2 (germline): SEHNR, FQNEAQ (reference sequence). V was cut by 4 bases and J by 6 bases, with 19 bases left in between. CDR3 amino acids: CASSSTGTHWGEQYF. The CDR3 coding sequence is TGTGCCAGCAGCTCAACCGGGACACATTGGGGCGAGCAGTACTTC.